This passage covers 19 T cell receptor beta chains from one sample sequenced in a study of Ad26.COV2.S vaccination and SARS-CoV-2 variants. Assay: immunoSEQ multiplex PCR; the TCRdb copy retains only in-frame clones and omits some. The table shows approximately 300,000 clones, with around four fifths occurring only once. Noted treatment: about 20 received Ad26.COV2.S at low or high dose, single or two shots; five or six received placebo; per-sample allocation not given. The samples date from day 63 after the first vaccine or placebo injection. The sample consisted of peripheral blood, taken in a trial of Ad26.COV2.S vaccine versus placebo. These receptors were collected from a person aged 18-65 years who received the Ad26.COV2.S COVID-19 vaccine or a placebo.

The chain joins TRBV14 to TRBJ2-7; maybe TRBD2 (5 bases). Trimming shortened V by 0 bases and J by 0 bases, and 6 bases separated the two germline ends. Germline lookup yields CDR1 SGHDN and CDR2 FVKESK. The CDR3 consists of 14 residues. The CDR3 DNA follows: TGTGCCAGCAGCCAAGAGGACTTCTCCTACGAGCAGTACTTC. Translated: CASSQEDFSYEQYF.

CDR3 protein: CASSQGPQEETQYF. CDR3 sequence (DNA): TGTGCCAGCAGCCAGGGACCGCAAGAAGAGACCCAGTACTTC. The chain carries TRBV5-4 and TRBJ2-5; D might be TRBD1 or TRBD2, each matching 5 bases. Trimming removed 4 bases at V and 3 bases at J, with 13 bases between. The germline V gene has CDR1 SGHNT and CDR2 YYREEE (reference sequence). This CDR3 is built from 14 residues.

The chain recombines TRBV5-5 with TRBJ2-5; D ambiguous. Between the trimmed V and J ends, which lost 1 base and 5 bases, there was a span of 9 bases. Germline CDR1 and CDR2: SGHKS and YYEKEE (reference sequence). This CDR3 spans 13 amino acids. CDR3 nucleotides: TGTGCCAGCAGCTTGACGACCTGGGAGACCCAGTACTTC. Amino acid sequence: CASSLTTWETQYF.

The chain is built from TRBV6-5 and TRBJ2-7, with D perhaps matching TRBD1 (6 bases). The V and J ends lost 6 bases and 6 bases respectively, with 15 bases between them. CDR3 length: 13 residues. Germline loops: CDR1 MNHEY, CDR2 SVGAGI. The CDR3 region is CASSVSTGREQYF. Here the CDR3 DNA reads TGTGCCAGCAGCGTAAGTACAGGGCGCGAGCAGTACTTC.

This chain's CDR3 is CASSSPRGNYGYTF. The CDR3 DNA follows: TGTGCCAGCAGCTCCCCCCGGGGAAACTATGGCTACACCTTC. The chain combines TRBV11-2 with TRBJ1-2, with D hard to call. Between the trimmed V and J ends, which lost 4 bases and 2 bases, there was a span of 11 bases. This CDR3 comprises 14 residues. Germline CDR1 reads SGHAT; CDR2 reads FQNNGV.

The V gene is TRBV9, the J gene TRBJ2-3; 7 positions agree with TRBD2. V lost 0 bases, J lost 6 bases, and 4 bases stayed unmatched. The CDR3 contains 14 residues. In germline, CDR1 is SGDLS, CDR2 YYNGEE. The CDR3 sequence is CASSVEVGGDTQYF. The CDR3 DNA reads TGTGCCAGCAGCGTAGAAGTCGGGGGGGATACGCAGTATTTT.

This clone turned up a few times. This chain connects TRBV27 to TRBJ2-4, with TRBD2 matching over 8 bases. Per the germline V gene, CDR1 is MNHEY and CDR2 is SMNVEV (reference sequence). CDR3 length equals 15 residues. V shed 5 bases, J shed 7 bases, and the junction held 10 bases outside the gene matches. CDR3 bases: TGTGCCAGCAGTCCACGGATCTCGGGGGGGAACATTCAGTACTTC. Translation gives CASSPRISGGNIQYF.

This rearrangement joins TRBV30 to TRBJ1-5; 9 positions agree with TRBD1. With V trimmed by 2 bases and J by 4 bases, 6 bases remained unmatched. The CDR3 runs to 15 residues. Germline CDR1 is GTSNPN and CDR2 is SVGIG (reference sequence). The CDR3 reads CAWSRDRALNQPQHF. For the CDR3, the DNA is TGTGCCTGGAGTCGGGACAGGGCTTTGAATCAGCCCCAGCATTTT.

V and J are TRBV6-5 and TRBJ2-5; D may be TRBD1 (5 bases). The CDR3 extends over 13 amino acids. Trimming left V 10 bases short and J 0 bases short, with 12 bases between. Germline CDR1 and CDR2: MNHEY and SVGAGI. DNA of the CDR3: TGTGCCACAACAGGATATTACCAAGAGACCCAGTACTTC. Translation gives CATTGYYQETQYF.

This chain joins TRBV7-3 and TRBJ2-7; D gene ambiguous. This CDR3 is built from 13 residues. Trimming cost V 2 bases and J 3 bases, with 8 bases left between them. Germline CDR1 is SGHTA and CDR2 is FQGTGA. For the CDR3, the DNA is TGTGCCAGCAGCTTAGGGGTCAGCTACGAGCAGTACTTC. Its translation is CASSLGVSYEQYF.

To note about this clone: In the same sample, other DNA sequences code for this CDR3. The chain employs TRBV29-1 and TRBJ2-7; 10 bases align to TRBD2. J was trimmed by 6 bases and V by 4 bases; bases with no gene match: 0. The length of the CDR3 is 11 residues. Germline values: CDR1 SQVTM, CDR2 ANQGSEA. The CDR3 DNA sequence: TGCAGCGTTGGACTAGCGGGCGAGCAGTACTTC. Amino acid sequence: CSVGLAGEQYF.

This clone was recorded only once. The J gene is TRBJ1-2, the V gene TRBV28; tentative D call: TRBD1 (5 bases). There are 17 residues in the CDR3. Germline V lookup: CDR1 MDHEN, CDR2 SYDVKM. V was cut by 2 bases and J by 4 bases, with 20 bases left in between. CDR3 sequence (DNA): TGTGCCAGCAGTTTAAACTCCTTGGGACGGACCTCCTATGGCTACACCTTC. Protein: CASSLNSLGRTSYGYTF.

The genes are TRBV5-1 and TRBJ2-1; 9 nucleotides line up with TRBD1. This CDR3 contains 16 residues. V lost 3 bases to trimming and J lost 4 bases; unmatched junction nucleotides: 8. The germline V gene has CDR1 SGHRS and CDR2 YFSETQ. CDR3 region: CASSSDGQGSYNEQFF. CDR3 DNA sequence: TGCGCCAGCAGCTCGGACGGACAGGGGTCGTACAATGAGCAGTTCTTC.

This chain joins TRBV7-9 and TRBJ1-1, with D possibly TRBD1 on 5 matching bases. The germline CDR1 and CDR2 sequences are SEHNR and FQNEAQ (reference sequence). This CDR3 is built from 15 residues. The V gene lost 5 bases and the J gene lost 2 bases, with 15 bases spanning the gap. For the CDR3, the DNA is TGTGCCAGCAGCCAACTCCGGGACCTAAACACTGAAGCTTTCTTT. This codes for CASSQLRDLNTEAFF.

The V call is TRBV21-1, the J call TRBJ1-5; the DNA was not used to check the table's D call, TRBD1. TRBV21-1 is labeled a pseudogene. The CDR3 has 14 residues. The CDR3 DNA is TGTGCCAGCAGCGTTGACAGGGTGAATCAGCCCCAGCATTTT. Protein sequence: CASSVDRVNQPQHF.

DNA for the CDR3: TGTGCCAGCAGCGGACCTCAGGGGTTTAAAGCTTTCTTT. Translating it yields CASSGPQGFKAFF. This sequence joins TRBV9 and TRBJ1-1; TRBD1 is a possible D gene (6 bases). The V end lost 3 bases, the J end lost 9 bases, and 15 bases lay between the germline ends. Per the germline V gene, CDR1 is SGDLS and CDR2 is YYNGEE. The CDR3 is made up of 13 amino acids. Full variable domain (remainder filled in from reference TRBV9 and TRBJ1-1): DSGVTQTPKHLITATGQRVTLRCSPRSGDLSVYWYQQSLDQGLQFLIQYYNGEERAKGNILERFSAQQFPDLHSELNLSSLELGDSALYFCASSGPQGFKAFFGQGTRLTVV.

CDR3 protein: CASRTTDDGSGEQFF. CDR3 coding DNA: TGTGCCAGCAGAACTACCGACGACGGTTCAGGCGAGCAGTTCTTC. The gene calls are TRBV21-1 and TRBJ2-1. TRBV21-1 is designated a pseudogene. This CDR3 region has 15 residues.

The chain combines TRBV12-5 with TRBJ1-1, with D tentatively TRBD1 (5 bases). V lost 6 bases to trimming and J lost 5 bases, with 19 bases between them. The germline CDR1 and CDR2 sequences are LGHNT and FRNRAP. CDR3 size: 15 residues. The chain's CDR3 is CASGPDRWGRTEAFF. The CDR3 DNA reads TGTGCTAGTGGGCCCGACCGATGGGGCCGGACTGAAGCTTTCTTT.

CDR3 region: CASSEKGGPQTYEQYF. As DNA, the CDR3 is TGTGCCAGCAGCGAAAAGGGGGGGCCCCAAACCTACGAGCAGTACTTC. The chain links TRBV7-9 to TRBJ2-7; TRBD2 might be the D (7 bases). The germline CDR1 and CDR2 sequences are SEHNR and FQNEAQ (reference sequence). The CDR3 sequence is 16 residues long. Trimming pared 5 bases from V and 2 bases from J, leaving 19 bases between.